This T cell receptor (beta chain) emerged from a study of long-term antiretroviral therapy in people with HIV. With respect to this clone: The antigen is undetermined.

Study results and limitations: Every time point showed a repertoire led by clones expanded before ART. Diversity went up after ART and still fell short of transplant donor controls. Repertoires in HIV (unlike those of controls) had narrower CDR3 length ranges.

Survey-level resolution applied to immunoSEQ assay v3.0. The target of sequencing was about 35,000-50,000 T-cell genomes per sample. Assay: immunoSEQ multiplex PCR; the TCRdb copy retains only in-frame clones and omits some. The sample has about 25,000 clones; 65% to 90% are singletons. V was pared by 3 bases and J by 8 bases, with 9 bases of the junction left unmatched. Germline V CDR1 and CDR2: KGHSH, LQKENI. This CDR3 is 15 amino acids long. This receptor was obtained from a man in his fifties or sixties with HIV. Sequenced material: unsorted PBMCs, taken 1.2 years after starting antiretroviral therapy. The chain couples TRBV18 to TRBJ1-3; 8 bases are a match to TRBD1. As DNA, the CDR3 is TGTGCCAGCTCACCCTGGACAGGGACAGAGGACACCATATATTTT. As protein: CASSPWTGTEDTIYF.